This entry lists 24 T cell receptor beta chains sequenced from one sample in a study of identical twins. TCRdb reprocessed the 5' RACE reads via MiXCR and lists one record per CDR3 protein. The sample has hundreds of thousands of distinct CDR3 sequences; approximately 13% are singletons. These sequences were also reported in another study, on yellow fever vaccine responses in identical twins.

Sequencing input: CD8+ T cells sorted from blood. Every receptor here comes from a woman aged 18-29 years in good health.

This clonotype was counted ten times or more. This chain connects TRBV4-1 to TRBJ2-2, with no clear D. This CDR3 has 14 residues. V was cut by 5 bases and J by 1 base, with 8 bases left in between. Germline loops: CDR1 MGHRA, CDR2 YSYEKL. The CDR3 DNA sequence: TGCGCCAGCAGCTCACACTTGAACACCGGGGAGCTGTTTTTT. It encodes CASSSHLNTGELFF.

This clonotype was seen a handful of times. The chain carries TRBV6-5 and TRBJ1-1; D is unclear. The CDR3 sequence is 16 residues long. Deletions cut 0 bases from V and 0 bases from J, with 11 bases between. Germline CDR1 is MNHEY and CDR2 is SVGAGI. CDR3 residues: CASSYSRADLNTEAFF. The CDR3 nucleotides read TGTGCCAGCAGTTACTCCCGGGCGGATTTGAACACTGAAGCTTTCTTT.

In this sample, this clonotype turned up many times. The CDR3 is CASGWTATVQETQYF. The CDR3 DNA sequence: TGTGCTAGTGGTTGGACAGCGACGGTCCAAGAGACCCAGTACTTC. V usage is TRBV12-5 and J usage is TRBJ2-5; D may be TRBD1 (6 bases). CDR1 and CDR2 from the germline V gene are LGHNT and FRNRAP. V dropped 4 bases and J dropped 1 base, with 13 bases sitting between them. This CDR3 comprises 15 residues.

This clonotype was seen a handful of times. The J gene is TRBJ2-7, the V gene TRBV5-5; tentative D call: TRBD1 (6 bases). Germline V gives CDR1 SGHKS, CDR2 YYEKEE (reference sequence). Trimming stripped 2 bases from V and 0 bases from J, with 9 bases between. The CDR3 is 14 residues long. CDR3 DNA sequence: TGTGCCAGCAGCTTAGACAGGCCCTCCTACGAGCAGTACTTC. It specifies CASSLDRPSYEQYF. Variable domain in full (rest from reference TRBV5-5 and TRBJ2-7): DAGVTQSPTHLIKTRGQQVTLRCSPISGHKSVSWYQQVLGQGPQFIFQYYEKEERGRGNFPDRFSARQFPNYSSELNVNALLLGDSALYLCASSLDRPSYEQYFGPGTRLTVT.

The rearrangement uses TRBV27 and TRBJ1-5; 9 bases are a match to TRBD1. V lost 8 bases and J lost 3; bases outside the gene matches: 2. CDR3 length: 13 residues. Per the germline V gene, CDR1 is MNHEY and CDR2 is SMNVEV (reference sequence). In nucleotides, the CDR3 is TGTGCCAGCGGGACAGGGATCAATCAGCCCCAGCATTTT. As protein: CASGTGINQPQHF.

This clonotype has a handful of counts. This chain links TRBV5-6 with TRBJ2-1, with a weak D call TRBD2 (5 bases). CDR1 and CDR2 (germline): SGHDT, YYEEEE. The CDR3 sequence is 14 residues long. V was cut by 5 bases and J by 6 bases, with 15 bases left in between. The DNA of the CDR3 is TGTGCCAGCAGGGTCGGGGAGTGGGGCAATGAGCAGTTCTTC. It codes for CASRVGEWGNEQFF.

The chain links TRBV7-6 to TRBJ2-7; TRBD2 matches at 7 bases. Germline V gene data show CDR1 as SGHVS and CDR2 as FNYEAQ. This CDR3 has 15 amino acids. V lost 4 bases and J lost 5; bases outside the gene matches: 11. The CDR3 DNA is TGTGCCAGCAGCTCGGGGGGTCTCGGGCGGGACGAGCAGTACGTC. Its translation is CASSSGGLGRDEQYV.

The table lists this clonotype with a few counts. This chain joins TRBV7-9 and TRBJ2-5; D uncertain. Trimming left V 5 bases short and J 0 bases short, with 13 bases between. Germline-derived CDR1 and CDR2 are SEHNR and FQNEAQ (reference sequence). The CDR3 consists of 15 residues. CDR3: CASSNKDGNQETQYF. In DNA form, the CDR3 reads TGTGCCAGCAGCAACAAAGACGGAAACCAAGAGACCCAGTACTTC.

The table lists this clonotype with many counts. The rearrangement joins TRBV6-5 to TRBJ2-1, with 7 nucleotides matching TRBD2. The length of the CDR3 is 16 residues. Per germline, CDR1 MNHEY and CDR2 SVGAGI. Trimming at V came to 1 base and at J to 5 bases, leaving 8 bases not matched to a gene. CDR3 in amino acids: CASSYYPAGPDNEQFF. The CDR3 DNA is TGTGCCAGCAGTTACTACCCAGCGGGGCCGGACAATGAGCAGTTCTTC.

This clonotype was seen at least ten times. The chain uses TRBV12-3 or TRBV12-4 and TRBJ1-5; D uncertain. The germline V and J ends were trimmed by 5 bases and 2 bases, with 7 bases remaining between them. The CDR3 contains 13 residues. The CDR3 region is CASSPGGNQPQHF. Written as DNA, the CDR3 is TGTGCCAGCAGTCCAGGCGGCAATCAGCCCCAGCATTTT.

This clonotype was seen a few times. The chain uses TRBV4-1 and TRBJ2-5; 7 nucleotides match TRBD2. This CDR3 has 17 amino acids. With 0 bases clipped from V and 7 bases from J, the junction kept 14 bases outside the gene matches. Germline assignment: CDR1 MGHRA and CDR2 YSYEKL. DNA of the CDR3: TGCGCCAGCAGCCAAGAGTCTCTGCTTGGCCGGGGGGTGACCCAGTACTTC. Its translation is CASSQESLLGRGVTQYF.

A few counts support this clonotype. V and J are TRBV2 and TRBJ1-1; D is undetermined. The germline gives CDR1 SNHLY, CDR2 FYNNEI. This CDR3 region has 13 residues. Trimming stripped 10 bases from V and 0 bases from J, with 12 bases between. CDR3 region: CATPSPLNTEAFF. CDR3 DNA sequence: TGTGCCACCCCGTCCCCTTTGAACACTGAAGCTTTCTTT.

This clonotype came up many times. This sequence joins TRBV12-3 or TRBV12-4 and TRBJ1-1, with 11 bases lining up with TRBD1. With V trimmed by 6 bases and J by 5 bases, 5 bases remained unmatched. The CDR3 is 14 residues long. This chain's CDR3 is CASSPDRGRTEAFF. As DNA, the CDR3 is TGTGCCAGCAGCCCGGACAGGGGGCGAACTGAAGCTTTCTTT.

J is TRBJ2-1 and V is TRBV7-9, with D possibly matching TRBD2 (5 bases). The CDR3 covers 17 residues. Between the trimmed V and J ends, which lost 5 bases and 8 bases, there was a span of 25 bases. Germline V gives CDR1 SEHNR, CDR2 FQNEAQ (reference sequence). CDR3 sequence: CASSVDLTGGFGDEQFF. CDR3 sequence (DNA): TGTGCCAGCAGCGTAGACCTGACCGGAGGTTTTGGGGATGAGCAGTTCTTC.

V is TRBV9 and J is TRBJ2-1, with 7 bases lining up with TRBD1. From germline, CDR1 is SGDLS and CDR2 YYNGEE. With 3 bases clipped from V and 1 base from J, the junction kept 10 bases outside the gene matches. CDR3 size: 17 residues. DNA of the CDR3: TGTGCCAGCAGCGAATCGGGCCGGGACAGTTCCTACAATGAGCAGTTCTTC. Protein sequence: CASSESGRDSSYNEQFF.

The CDR3, as DNA: TGTGCCAGCAGCCCCCAGGAGGGCGAGCAGTACTTC. Translated, it gives CASSPQEGEQYF. This chain connects TRBV9 to TRBJ2-7; tentatively, D is TRBD2 (6 bases). Germline lookup yields CDR1 SGDLS and CDR2 YYNGEE. The CDR3 length is 12 residues. The V end was cut by 4 bases, the J end by 6 bases, with 11 bases between.

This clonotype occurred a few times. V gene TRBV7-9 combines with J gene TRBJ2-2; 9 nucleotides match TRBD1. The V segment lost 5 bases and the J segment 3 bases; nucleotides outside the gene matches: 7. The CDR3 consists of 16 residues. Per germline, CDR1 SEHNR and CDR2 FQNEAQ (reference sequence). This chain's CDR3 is CASSPPRDRDTGELFF. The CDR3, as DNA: TGTGCCAGCAGCCCCCCCCGGGACAGGGACACCGGGGAGCTGTTTTTT.

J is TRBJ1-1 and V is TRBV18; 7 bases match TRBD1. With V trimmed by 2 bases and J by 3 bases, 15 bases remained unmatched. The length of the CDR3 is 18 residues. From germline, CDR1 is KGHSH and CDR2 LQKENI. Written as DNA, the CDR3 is TGTGCCAGCTCACCAAAGGTGCTAACAGGGGCGCAGGACACTGAAGCTTTCTTT. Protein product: CASSPKVLTGAQDTEAFF. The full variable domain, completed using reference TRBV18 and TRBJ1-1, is NAGVMQNPRHLVRRRGQEARLRCSPMKGHSHVYWYRQLPEEGLKFMVYLQKENIIDESGMPKERFSAEFPKEGPSILRIQQVVRGDSAAYFCASSPKVLTGAQDTEAFFGQGTRLTVV.

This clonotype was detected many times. DNA of the CDR3: TGTGCCATCAGTGAGGAGGGGACAGGGGACGACGAGCAGTACGTC. Its translation is CAISEEGTGDDEQYV. V is TRBV10-3 and J is TRBJ2-7; 10 nucleotides match TRBD1. Trimming removed 2 bases from V and 5 bases from J; junction bases left unmatched: 6. The CDR3 is 15 residues long. Germline values: CDR1 ENHRY, CDR2 SYGVKD.

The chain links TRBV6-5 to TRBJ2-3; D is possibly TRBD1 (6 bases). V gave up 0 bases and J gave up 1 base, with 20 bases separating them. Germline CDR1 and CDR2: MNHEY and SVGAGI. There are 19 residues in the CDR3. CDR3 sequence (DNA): TGTGCCAGCAGTTACTCGAGACAGGCCGGGGACCGGCGCACAGATACGCAGTATTTT. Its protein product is CASSYSRQAGDRRTDTQYF.

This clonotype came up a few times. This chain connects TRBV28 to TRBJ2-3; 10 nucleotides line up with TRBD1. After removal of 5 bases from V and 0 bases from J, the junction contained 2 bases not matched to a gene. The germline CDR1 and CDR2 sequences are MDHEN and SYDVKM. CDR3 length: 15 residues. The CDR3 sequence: CASSGGQGSTDTQYF. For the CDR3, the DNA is TGTGCCAGCAGTGGGGGACAGGGGAGCACAGATACGCAGTATTTT.

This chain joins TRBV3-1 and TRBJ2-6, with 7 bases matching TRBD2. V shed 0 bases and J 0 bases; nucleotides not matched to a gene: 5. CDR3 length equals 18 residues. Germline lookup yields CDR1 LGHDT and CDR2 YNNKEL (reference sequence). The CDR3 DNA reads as TGTGCCAGCAGCCAAGATGGGGGGGACTTCTCTGGGGCCAACGTCCTGACTTTC. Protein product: CASSQDGGDFSGANVLTF.

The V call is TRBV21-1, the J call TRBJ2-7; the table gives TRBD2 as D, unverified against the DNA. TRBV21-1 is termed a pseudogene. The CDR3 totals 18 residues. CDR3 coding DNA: TGTGCCAGCAGCAAAGGGGAGGAAGTGGAAGGGGTTAGCTACGAGCAGTACGTC. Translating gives CASSKGEEVEGVSYEQYV.

CDR3 nucleotide sequence: TGTGCCAGCAGTCTTGAGCTATTTCGGCACGAGCAGTACTTC. Its protein is CASSLELFRHEQYF. This chain connects TRBV12-3 or TRBV12-4 to TRBJ2-7; D not certain. CDR3 length: 14 residues. The V end was cut by 5 bases, the J end by 5 bases, with 16 bases between.